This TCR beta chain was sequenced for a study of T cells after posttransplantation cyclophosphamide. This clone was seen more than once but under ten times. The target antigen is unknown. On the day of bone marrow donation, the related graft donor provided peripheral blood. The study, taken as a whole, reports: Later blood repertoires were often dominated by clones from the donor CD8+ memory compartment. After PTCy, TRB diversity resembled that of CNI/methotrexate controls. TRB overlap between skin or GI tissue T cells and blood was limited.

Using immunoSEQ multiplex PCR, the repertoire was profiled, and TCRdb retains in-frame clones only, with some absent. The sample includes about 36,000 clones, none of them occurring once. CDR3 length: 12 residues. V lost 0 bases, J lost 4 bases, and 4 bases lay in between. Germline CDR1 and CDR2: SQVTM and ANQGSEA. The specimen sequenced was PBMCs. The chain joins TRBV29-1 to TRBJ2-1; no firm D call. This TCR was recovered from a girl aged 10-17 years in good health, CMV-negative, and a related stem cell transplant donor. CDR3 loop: CSVEDSYNEQFF. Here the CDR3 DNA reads TGCAGCGTTGAAGACAGTTACAATGAGCAGTTCTTC.